This paragraph covers one T cell receptor beta chain sequence. The antigen is not known. At one end, the junction sequence differs from germline, possibly due to a read error. From germline, CDR1 is LNHDA and CDR2 SQIVND (reference sequence). CDR3 length: 13 residues. The data belong to a study of glioma-infiltrating T cells. Overall study results and limits: Signature shared blood CDR3 motifs were enriched in low-divergence and depleted in high-divergence patients. Tissue-blood divergence was below expectation in non-neoplastic patients, above in gliomas.

Amplification of TCR alpha and beta CDR3 regions from RNA used iRepertoire nested multiplex PCR. A single record per CDR3 protein comes from TCRdb applying MiXCR to the multiplex PCR reads. Counted here are about 400,000 distinct CDR3 sequences, more than 35% occurring once; the ten biggest clones make up 12%. The clonotype originates from a human donor with low-grade glioma or glioblastoma, undergoing nonglioma brain surgery, or in good health (not recorded which). The rearrangement joins TRBV19 to TRBJ2-1; tentative D call: TRBD2 (6 bases). Material for sequencing was glioma tissue, nonneoplastic brain tissue, or PBMCs (not recorded which). The CDR3 coding sequence is TGTGACAGTAGAGGGACTGGATCTCTGGAGCAGTTCTTC. It yields the protein CDSRGTGSLEQFF.